This T cell receptor (beta chain) came from a study of PD-L1 blockade in urothelial cancer. V gave up 0 bases and J gave up 4 bases, with 11 bases separating them. CDR1 is SGHNT, CDR2 YYREEE, per germline (reference sequence). This CDR3 has 15 amino acids. As for time point: peripheral blood 6 weeks after treatment start. The cohort comprised individuals with locally advanced or metastatic urothelial carcinoma. Samples were collected from each patient before treatment and during treatment. Each patient gave between 1 and 8 of them in total. Spiked synthetic TCR analogs estimated absolute template abundance per PCR. TCRdb keeps only in-frame clones here, not all; method: immunoSEQ multiplex PCR. The sample carries nearly 45,000 clones, roughly 86% recorded once. A single count supports this clone. Its antigen remains unknown. Study-wide findings and caveats: Enhanced expansion of tumor-associated blood clones at 3 weeks characterized durable-benefit patients.

This rearrangement joins TRBV5-4 to TRBJ1-5, with D perhaps TRBD1 (6 bases). The sample in question was PBMCs, obtained around atezolizumab (anti-PD-L1) treatment. The TCR sequence derives from a man between 60 and 70 years old with urothelial cancer. The CDR3 sequence is CASSLGAGVNQPQHF. The DNA of the CDR3 is TGTGCCAGCAGCTTGGGGGCAGGGGTGAATCAGCCCCAGCATTTT.